This T cell receptor (beta chain) was captured in a study of T-cell reconstitution after alpha-beta-depleted transplantation in children. Findings and limits, study-wide: Reportedly, only several hundred clones from non-depleted graft cells drove alpha-beta T-cell counts at about two months.

The CDR3 is 13 residues long. After removal of 4 bases from V and 5 bases from J, the junction contained 3 bases not matched to a gene. Germline assignment: CDR1 DFQATT and CDR2 SNEGSKA (reference sequence). This clonotype came up a few times. Its target is not known. A TCRbeta library incorporating unique molecular identifiers was prepared. TCRdb ran MiXCR on the PCR reads and lists one entry per CDR3 protein. The sample has approximately 430,000 distinct CDR3 sequences, about 17% seen once. This material consisted of PBMCs, mostly from graft donor cells, taken 360 days after TCRalphabeta/CD19-depleted stem cell transplant. The genes are TRBV20-1 and TRBJ2-7, with TRBD1 matching 12 bases. The source is a boy younger than two who had a stem cell transplant for Wiskott-Aldrich syndrome, so the T cells may come from the graft donor. CDR3 region: CSAIRDRGHEQYF. As DNA, the CDR3 is TGCAGTGCTATCCGGGACAGGGGGCACGAGCAGTACTTC.